Listed here are 3 T cell receptor beta chains from one sample, sequenced in a study of T cells expressing NK-cell markers. Reanalyzing the 5' RACE reads, TCRdb keeps one entry per CDR3 protein, without DNA. This listing includes roughly 180,000 distinct CDR3 sequences. The specimen was blood T cells: a sorted CD56 or NKG2C T cell subset, CD4+ or CD8+ T cells, or bulk PBMC T cells (not recorded which). The receptors come from a woman aged 18-70 years in good health.

This rearrangement joins TRBV20-1 to TRBJ1-5; without DNA, the TCRdb call of TRBD1 cannot be checked. Germline V gene sequence: CDR1 DFQATT, CDR2 SNEGSKA (reference sequence). There are 15 residues in the CDR3. This CDR3 reads CSASPVTGLDQPQHF.

The chain carries TRBV11-2 and TRBJ2-5. The germline CDR1 and CDR2 sequences are SGHAT and FQNNGV. The CDR3 has 14 residues. The CDR3 loop reads CASSFFPGQETQYF.

The chain recombines TRBV29-1 with TRBJ2-7; no DNA is available, so the TRBD1 call from TCRdb remains unchecked. CDR1 SQVTM and CDR2 ANQGSEA come from the germline V gene. CDR3 size: 13 residues. The CDR3 reads CSTRQGALDEQYF.